The clone carrying this T cell receptor (beta chain) was picked up many times. Its antigen is as yet unknown. TCRdb called the reads again in MiXCR, with one record for every CDR3 protein. The top ten clones hold 9.5% to 15% of a sample with about 310,000 distinct CDR3 sequences, 15% to 20% of them seen once. This specimen belongs to a study of T cell repertoires in cytomegalovirus infection. The CDR3 consists of 12 residues. V gave up 1 base and J gave up 5 bases, with 3 bases separating them. Germline CDR1 and CDR2: SGHTA and FQGNSA. Whole-study results and caveats: Of the TCR beta families, the public ones yielded a cumulative frequency that identified carriers of CMV plus the relevant HLA.

The chain has TRBV7-2 and TRBJ1-3; no firm D call. Sample: PBMCs. The sequence derives from a human donor in good health (CMV status not recorded). Some clones in this sample may be carry-over from other donors' samples. CDR3 in amino acids: CASSLGRNTIYF. The CDR3 coding sequence is TGTGCCAGCAGCTTAGGACGAAACACCATATATTTT.